This T cell receptor (beta chain) was observed in a study of cytomegalovirus exposure and HLA in healthy donors. Regarding the study as a whole: In a later analysis, V- and J-gene trimming of beta chains associated with a DCLRE1C missense variant, replicated independently.

About this clone: What it binds is unknown.

CDR1 MNHEY and CDR2 SMNVEV come from the germline V gene (reference sequence). With V trimmed by 5 bases and J by 10 bases, 12 bases remained unmatched. This CDR3 has 16 residues. Amplification used 60 Vbeta primers and 13 Jbeta primers. Using immunoSEQ multiplex PCR, the repertoire was profiled, and TCRdb retains in-frame clones only, with some absent. The table shows 130,000 to 150,000 clones, with around four fifths occurring only once. The origin of this receptor is a female donor in good health and CMV-seronegative. J is TRBJ1-6 and V is TRBV27; TRBD1 matches 9 bases. Sample: PBMCs. CDR3 protein: CASSTIRGQGKSPLHF. For the CDR3, the DNA is TGTGCCAGCAGTACCATACGGGGACAGGGAAAATCACCCCTCCACTTT.